Listed below are T cell receptor beta chains from one sample, sequenced in a study of blood T cell repertoires in COVID-19. The method was immunoSEQ multiplex PCR; TCRdb's version includes in-frame clones alone and lacks a portion of them. Of approximately 280,000 clones in the sample, around 85% were seen once. The sequencing sample was made of PBMCs or T cells enriched from blood (not recorded which). The receptors shown here come from a woman aged 40 to 50 who had recovered from COVID-19. Both conserved end residues are part of each CDR3. Each record gives: D gene, clone size, V gene, J gene, CDR3 DNA, CDR3 protein. A D gene is named only where the DNA matches it firmly. Clone size appears in some rows only: once, few, many, or a class for an expanded clone.

>TRBD1|.|TRBV7-3|TRBJ1-2
TGTGCCAGCAGCTTACAGGGGGCGGATGGCTACACCTTC
CASSLQGADGYTF
>.|.|TRBV28|TRBJ1-6
TGTGCCAGCAGTTTAGCAGGAAGCTCCTATAATTCACCCCTCCACTTT
CASSLAGSSYNSPLHF
>.|few|TRBV4-2|TRBJ2-5
TGTGCCAGCAGCCCTGAAGGAACTTACGCGGGGAAGGCCCAGTACTTC
CASSPEGTYAGKAQYF
>.|.|TRBV7-8|TRBJ1-4
TGTGCCAGCAGCGGCTTCGGGGGGCAAGGAGGAAAACTGTTTTTT
CASSGFGGQGGKLFF
>.|once|TRBV2|TRBJ2-5
TGTGCCAGCAGTGCCCCAACCCCCCACAGGGAGACCCAGTACTTC
CASSAPTPHRETQYF
>.|.|TRBV10-3|TRBJ2-7
TGTGCCATCAGTGAGTCCGAGGGAGGTACCTACGAGCAGTACTTC
CAISESEGGTYEQYF
>.|.|TRBV28|TRBJ2-7
TGTGCCAGCAGTGTGGAGGGAGTTCCCGGCTCAGTGCAGTACTTC
CASSVEGVPGSVQYF
>.|.|TRBV7-2|TRBJ1-3
TGTGCCAGCAGCTTAGTAGTTGGTAGCTCTGGAAACACCATATATTTT
CASSLVVGSSGNTIYF
>TRBD1|.|TRBV24-1|TRBJ2-7
TGTGCCACCAGTGAACAAGGACAGGGAAGGGACGAGCAGTACTTC
CATSEQGQGRDEQYF
>TRBD2|.|TRBV20-1|TRBJ2-1
TGCAGTGCTAGTAAGGCGGGAGTCTCCAATGAGCAGTTCTTC
CSASKAGVSNEQFF
>TRBD2|.|TRBV30|TRBJ2-4
TGTGCCTGGAGCACTAGCGGGTCAAACAAAAACATTCAGTACTTC
CAWSTSGSNKNIQYF
>TRBD1|.|TRBV6-5|TRBJ2-5
TGTGCCAGCAGTAAACAGGGGGCTATATGGGAGACCCAGTACTTC
CASSKQGAIWETQYF
>.|.|TRBV28|TRBJ1-3
TGTGCCAGCAGTTTACAGGATCCCGTGCGAAGGATGAAGAGATCTGGAAACACCATATATTTT
CASSLQDPVRRMKRSGNTIYF
>.|.|TRBV30|TRBJ1-4
TGTGCCTGGAGGACTGCAACTAATGAAAAACTGTTTTTT
CAWRTATNEKLFF
>TRBD2|.|TRBV5-1|TRBJ2-5
TGCGCCAGCAGCTTATTAGCGGGAGGGCCCCAAGAGACCCAGTACTTC
CASSLLAGGPQETQYF
>.|.|TRBV28|TRBJ1-2
TGTGCCAGCCACCCTCGAGGGCCGTATGGCTACACCTTC
CASHPRGPYGYTF
>.|.|TRBV29-1|TRBJ2-1
TGCTTTACAGGGCTTTCCTACAATGAGCAGTTCTTC
CFTGLSYNEQFF
>TRBD2|.|TRBV5-1|TRBJ2-1
TGCGCCAGCAGCTTGCCAAGACTAGCGGGAGGGGACAATGAGCAGTTCTTC
CASSLPRLAGGDNEQFF
>TRBD2|.|TRBV28|TRBJ2-1
TGTGCCAGCAGTCCCGTGTACGGGCTAGCGGGAGAGAAAAGCTCCTACAATGAGCAGTTCTTC
CASSPVYGLAGEKSSYNEQFF
>.|.|TRBV5-1|TRBJ2-2
TGCGCCAGCACGGAGGGAGTGAGCACCGGGGAGCTGTTTTTT
CASTEGVSTGELFF
>TRBD1|.|TRBV28|TRBJ1-2
TGTGCCAGCAGTTTAGGGGGACAGGCATATGGCTACACCTTC
CASSLGGQAYGYTF
>TRBD2|.|TRBV9|TRBJ2-1
TGTGCCAGATGCTTCGGGAGGGCCTACACATTTCCCTACAATGAGCAGTTCTTC
CARCFGRAYTFPYNEQFF